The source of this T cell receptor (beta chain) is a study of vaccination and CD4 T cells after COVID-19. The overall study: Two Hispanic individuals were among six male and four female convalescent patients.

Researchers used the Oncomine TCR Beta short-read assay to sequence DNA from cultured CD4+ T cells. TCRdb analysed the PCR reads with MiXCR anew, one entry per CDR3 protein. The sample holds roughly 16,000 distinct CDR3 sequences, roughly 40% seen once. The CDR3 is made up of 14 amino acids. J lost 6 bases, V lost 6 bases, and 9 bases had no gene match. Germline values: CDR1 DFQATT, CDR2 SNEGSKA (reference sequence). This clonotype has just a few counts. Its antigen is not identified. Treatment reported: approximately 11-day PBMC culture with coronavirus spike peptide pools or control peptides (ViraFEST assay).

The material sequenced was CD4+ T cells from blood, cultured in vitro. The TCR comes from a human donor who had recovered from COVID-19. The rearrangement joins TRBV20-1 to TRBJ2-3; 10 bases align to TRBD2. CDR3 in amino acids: CSATLAGVYDTQYF. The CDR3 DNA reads TGCAGTGCCACTCTAGCGGGAGTTTACGATACGCAGTATTTT.